Listed here are 4 T cell receptor beta chains from one sample, sequenced in a study of response to subunit inactivated influenza vaccine. TCRdb itself ran the RT-PCR reads through MiXCR, one entry per CDR3 protein. Among more than 450,000 distinct CDR3 sequences, approximately 7.1% were seen once, and the ten largest hold roughly 13%. Sequencing was performed on PBMCs from blood, taken 23 months after vaccination. The source of these receptors is a man aged 50-75 years who received an inactivated influenza vaccine.

In regard to this clonotype: Compared with germline, one end of the junction differs, possibly owing to a read error. The gene calls are TRBV6-5 and TRBJ1-5; 8 nucleotides line up with TRBD1. Germline lookup yields CDR1 MNHEY and CDR2 SVGAGI. The CDR3 contains 15 residues. CDR3: CASSDSGGGNQPQHF. CDR3 nucleotide sequence: TGTGCCAGCAGTGACTCAGGGGGCGGTAATCAGCCCCAGCATTTT.

The table lists this clonotype with a few counts. This chain uses TRBV7-9 with TRBJ2-3, with D hard to call. Germline-derived CDR1 and CDR2 are SEHNR and FQNEAQ (reference sequence). Deletions cut 4 bases from V and 2 bases from J, with 16 bases between. The CDR3 loop spans 16 amino acids. CDR3 residues: CASSSGLKLLTDTQYF. CDR3 sequence (DNA): TGTGCCAGCAGCTCTGGATTGAAGCTACTCACAGATACGCAGTATTTT.

V gene TRBV20-1 combines with J gene TRBJ1-1; D might be TRBD1 (5 bases). This CDR3 has 14 residues. V dropped 5 bases and J dropped 0 bases, with 13 bases sitting between them. Germline V gene lookup returns CDR1 DFQATT and CDR2 SNEGSKA (reference sequence). In nucleotides, the CDR3 is TGCAGTGCTCCCTCGGGGGGGATGAACACTGAAGCTTTCTTT. It encodes CSAPSGGMNTEAFF.

The chain couples TRBV20-1 to TRBJ1-6, with D possibly TRBD1 on 5 matching bases. V dropped 3 bases and J dropped 10 bases, with 16 bases sitting between them. Germline-derived CDR1 and CDR2 are DFQATT and SNEGSKA (reference sequence). CDR3 length: 14 residues. CDR3 DNA: TGCAGTGCTAGCCGGCAGGGCACAGTCTCACCCCTCCACTTT. Translated, it gives CSASRQGTVSPLHF.